These 8 T cell receptor beta chains originate from one sample sequenced in a study of T-cell memory formation after mild COVID-19. TCRdb used MiXCR to reprocess the 5' RACE reads, holding one entry per CDR3 protein. The table has 470,000 or so distinct CDR3 sequences, approximately 25% seen once. The sequencing sample was made of PBMCs or a T cell subset sorted from them (not recorded which). These receptors were taken from an adult woman who had mild COVID-19 (a few samples of this study predate the infection). Cell type and time point are not known.

To note about this clonotype: Its ends do not fully match the called genes, so a read error is possible. The CDR3 DNA is TGTGCCAGCAGTTACATGGGTTTCTCCAACAATGAGCAGTTCTTC. Residues: CASSYMGFSNNEQFF. V is TRBV6-5 and J is TRBJ2-1; no clear D. Germline V gives CDR1 MNHEY, CDR2 SVGAGI. The CDR3 has 15 amino acids.

The chain recombines TRBV24-1 with TRBJ2-1; 9 bases are shared with TRBD2. Germline-derived CDR1 and CDR2 are KGHDR and SFDVKD. This CDR3 is built from 16 residues. The V and J ends lost 7 bases and 4 bases, in that order; junction bases with no gene match: 10. CDR3 DNA: TGTGCCACCAGCGACCGGACTAGCGCTCCTTACAATGAGCAGTTCTTC. As protein: CATSDRTSAPYNEQFF.

Many counts were recorded for this clonotype. The V gene is TRBV12-3 or TRBV12-4, the J gene TRBJ2-1; 8 bases match TRBD2. This CDR3 comprises 15 residues. V gave up 3 bases and J gave up 7 bases; unmatched junction bases: 8. The CDR3 region has the DNA TGTGCCAGCAGTTTCGCCGGGGGGGCGGTTAATGAGCAGTTCTTC. Amino acids: CASSFAGGAVNEQFF.

This chain joins TRBV6-6 and TRBJ2-7; 8 nucleotides agree with TRBD1. V lost 6 bases to trimming and J lost 1 base; unmatched junction nucleotides: 8. The germline V gene has CDR1 MNHNY and CDR2 SVGAGI (reference sequence). The CDR3 sequence is 15 residues long. The CDR3 DNA reads as TGTGCCAGCAGACCCGGGACAGGCTCGTCCTACGAGCAGTACTTC. This gives the protein CASRPGTGSSYEQYF.

The rearrangement links TRBV7-9 to TRBJ1-2; D is perhaps TRBD1 (5 bases). Germline V CDR1 and CDR2: SEHNR, FQNEAQ (reference sequence). V was cut by 0 bases and J by 7 bases, with 9 bases left in between. CDR3 length: 13 amino acids. The CDR3 here is CASSLAVTGGYTF. The CDR3 nucleotides read TGTGCCAGCAGCTTAGCTGTTACAGGTGGCTACACCTTC.

The V and J genes are TRBV30 and TRBJ2-1; maybe TRBD2 (5 bases). The CDR3 has 13 residues. Germline assignment: CDR1 GTSNPN and CDR2 SVGIG (reference sequence). Deletions cut 0 bases from V and 8 bases from J, with 11 bases between. This chain's CDR3 is CAWSVTRVDEQFF. CDR3 DNA: TGTGCCTGGAGTGTCACTAGGGTAGATGAGCAGTTCTTC.

Ten or more counts support this clonotype. The rearrangement links TRBV7-2 to TRBJ2-3; D not certain. V was pared by 0 bases and J by 6 bases, with 7 bases between. The CDR3 sequence is 13 residues long. Germline V CDR1 and CDR2: SGHTA, FQGNSA. The CDR3 here is CASSLARVDTQYF. The CDR3 DNA reads TGTGCCAGCAGCTTAGCTAGGGTTGATACGCAGTATTTT.

The genes are TRBV7-6 and TRBJ2-7; D not certain. CDR3 length: 15 residues. Germline V gene data show CDR1 as SGHVS and CDR2 as FNYEAQ. Trimming shortened V by 4 bases and J by 4 bases, and 17 bases separated the two germline ends. CDR3 sequence: CASSSQNSLPYEQYF. CDR3 bases: TGTGCCAGCAGCTCACAAAATAGCCTTCCTTACGAGCAGTACTTC.